The T cell receptor (beta chain) described here comes from a study of cytomegalovirus exposure and HLA in healthy donors. About the research overall: The early release's HLA-typed donors yielded some 85 million unique TCRs. The study, taken as a whole, reports: At a 0.05 false discovery rate, a later analysis found 18,000 or so TCR beta sequences to be associated with HLA alleles. TCR beta V- and J-gene trimming was later associated with a missense DCLRE1C variant.

This clone was detected a few times. Its antigen remains unidentified. The CDR3 has 16 residues. The germline CDR1 and CDR2 sequences are MNHEY and SVGAGI. The V gene end was trimmed by 0 bases and the J gene end by 2 bases; junction bases not matched to a gene: 4. PCR employed 60 Vbeta and 13 Jbeta primers. Measured with immunoSEQ multiplex PCR; TCRdb has only the in-frame clones, and not every one. The sample lists about 180,000 clones, about 77% seen once, with approximately 1.3% in the top ten. What was sequenced was PBMCs. V and J are TRBV6-5 and TRBJ2-7, with 10 nucleotides matching TRBD1. The TCR originated in a man aged 25 to 40 in good health and CMV-seronegative. The CDR3, as DNA: TGTGCCAGCAGTTACTCGAGAGGGACAGGGGCCTACGAGCAGTACTTC. Protein sequence: CASSYSRGTGAYEQYF.